This entry concerns a single T cell receptor beta chain. This clone was seen more than once but under ten times. No cognate antigen has been identified for it. Base qualities were left out, and no much larger clone turns up one base away. The method was the immunoSEQ multiplex PCR assay. For the multiplex PCR, a mixture combining 60 forward primers for TCR Vbeta segments and 13 reverse primers for TCR Jbeta segments was used. The CDR3 region of rearranged TCR beta genes was amplified from genomic DNA by a multiplex PCR assay. On the Illumina HiSeq System, the amplified TCR beta libraries were sequenced as 87-base-pair reads. The study's own analysis went as follows. In a later analysis, tens of millions of unique TCR beta chains were counted across the roughly 610 repertoires, and about 9.9 million of these chains were shared by at least two donors. A nearest-neighbor algorithm error-corrected the raw reads and collapsed the reads into unique sequences, merging closely related sequences to remove PCR and sequencing errors. To assign V, D and J gene segments, CDR3 sequences were aligned to IMGT reference sequences. For a sequence to be retained, a match of at least six nucleotides to both a V gene segment and a J gene segment was required. Rearrangements were classified as productive when the CDR3 lacked stop codons and remained in frame with V and J, and all other rearrangements were classified as non-productive. CDR3 was defined according to IMGT convention as the region running from the second conserved V-encoded cysteine to the conserved J-encoded phenylalanine. The earlier analysis of approximately 590 of the donors excluded any sequence lacking an unambiguous match to a single V gene segment. An earlier analysis of several hundred of the donors called V segments functional above 56.7% productive rearrangements and segregating when the between-donor standard deviation exceeded 5%. A statistical classification framework was built to diagnose cytomegalovirus status from the catalog of TCR beta chain sequences. In a later analysis, TCR nucleotide sequences were compared against IMGT/GENE-DB human TR gene sequences so that V and J genes could be assigned. A later analysis assigned CDR3 sequences and most-parsimonious VDJ recombination scenarios with the TCRdist pipeline. In a later analysis, each TCR beta chain was defined by its CDR3 amino acid sequence together with its V-gene family, and reads lacking a unique V-gene family were excluded. In a later analysis, around 600 highly shared, low-generation-probability nucleotide sequences were removed to address suspected cross-contamination and a sequencing artifact. For each public chain, a later analysis derived a clonal expansion index from normalized ranks of inferred template counts within each repertoire. In a later analysis, generation probabilities were computed using a VDJ recombination model fitted to out-of-frame rearrangements, and the results were checked against IGoR. Hypergeometric tests were used in a later analysis to score TCR-TCR, TCR-HLA and TCR-CMV co-occurrence, with a repertoire-size bias correction applied to the TCR pairs. To estimate false discovery rates, a later analysis permuted the HLA or CMV assignments 20 times. In a later analysis, co-occurring TCRs were grouped using DBSCAN, and TCRdist sequence similarity was added for clustering within HLA-allele-positive subsets. For co-occurrence clustering, repertoires with fewer than 30,000 or more than 120,000 public chains were excluded, along with about five repertoires with anomalous nucleotide sharing. Imported from immuneACCESS, the table was reduced by TCRdb to in-frame sequences with V and J called. These copies leave out some clones; in studies compared against another copy, an unresolved V gene accounts for under half, and the cause of the remainder is not known. That table gives V, J and clone size, and the DNA gave D and trimming. The sample profile shows some 180,000 clones; 9.5% of them were found once. Jointly, the top ten make up over 1% of the sample.

The cohort consisted of 600 or so healthy bone marrow donors. At the time of sampling, all cohort members were nominally healthy, though unrecorded immune exposures were likely present. The donor was CMV seropositive and belonged to the group of about 290 seropositive cohort members. Each donor provided a peripheral blood sample, and peripheral blood mononuclear cells were used for TCR beta sequencing. Genomic DNA was extracted from the blood cell samples with the Qiagen DNeasy Blood Extraction Kit. The CDR3 runs 15 residues from the cysteine to the phenylalanine. The DNA shown is the 45-base CDR3, in frame from base 1. The junction carries 12 bases between V and J, which are trimmed by 2 bases and 4 bases respectively. CDR1 is given as SQVTM and CDR2 as ANQGSEA, both from the germline V gene. The sample comes from a study of cytomegalovirus exposure and HLA in healthy donors (dated by TCRdb to about 2017). The study in broad terms: An earlier analysis of approximately 600 of the donors reported 250 to 350 Gb of sequence data and some 120 million unique TCR beta sequences from 150 million to 200 million T cells. An early release that covered 640 HLA-typed donors contained approximately 300 gigabases of sequencing data and 70 million to 100 million unique TCR sequences. Of the roughly 390 genotyped donors, approximately 80% were placed in the genetic ancestry cluster associated with self-reported Caucasian donors. The study was designed to test whether signatures of past pathogen exposure could be identified by cataloging public T cell receptors. Using immunosequencing, the study profiled T cell repertoires from about 650 subjects and related those repertoires to cytomegalovirus serostatus. Besides the first cohort of some 670 subjects, a separate validation cohort made up of 120 different subjects was used. To predict cytomegalovirus infection status, the study combined high-throughput TCR immunosequencing, statistical association of individual TCRs with disease status, and machine learning. To study patterns of TCR occurrence, a later analysis re-analyzed previously published TCR beta repertoires from 650 to 750 donors and added high-resolution HLA genotyping. The later analysis used no new phenotypic data to find candidate immune exposures, relying instead on TCR beta sequences and their occurrence across donors. An earlier analysis of several hundred of the donors applied high-throughput TCR beta sequencing to assess whether each TCR beta V gene segment acted as functional or pseudogenic. Donor age, sex, ethnicity and CMV serostatus were compiled together with the repertoire data. Genome-wide SNP genotypes for about 55% of the roughly 670 donors were used in a later genetic analysis, which treated that subset as a discovery cohort. All discovery cohort repertoires had been generated on a single sequencing platform. Class I and class II HLA loci were covered by the typing at four-digit resolution. Typing coverage differed by locus: A, B, C, DRB1 and DQB1 were typed in roughly 620-630 donors, DQA1 in 500 to 550, DPA1 in 600 to 610, and DPB1 in just under 480. Several DR-DQ haplotypes were handled as single units for association and clustering because linkage in the cohort was strong. Across some 400 genotyped donors of the cohort, an average of approximately 200,000 unique TCR beta nucleotide sequences per donor were sequenced, and roughly a sixth of those sequences were non-productive.

Results and caveats for the whole study, not just this receptor: The presence/absence analyses assumed that sequencing depth was roughly uniform across donors, and that assumption may not be true. Roughly 17 rarely observed V segments, including chromosome 9 orphons, were excluded from the earlier analysis of about 500 of the donors because counts were too low. Because HLA typing was missing for some donors at each locus, association tests included only the typed subset. The classifier was reported to diagnose cytomegalovirus status with high specificity and sensitivity in both the original cohort and the validation cohort. Most TCR sequences were observed very rarely across donors, whereas some public TCRs were present in many individuals. Immune exposure information for the cohort was limited to CMV serostatus. A later analysis reported that several top co-occurrence clusters appeared linked to parvovirus B19, influenza, CMV and Epstein-Barr virus. The 87-base-pair reads could not distinguish some IMGT-functional V segments, including TRBV6-2 and TRBV6-3, so those segments were excluded. In a later analysis, the rate of TCR association differed among HLA loci, with DRB1 alleles having the most associated TCRs and HLA-C alleles having the fewest. A later genetic analysis reported fewer N-insertions in productive TCRs among donors in an Asian-associated ancestry cluster than the roughly 720-donor mean. Linkage disequilibrium might explain the correlated functional status among segregating V segments, but an unknown experimental factor could not be ruled out. The authors suggested that the approach could potentially be extended to other disease states and immunological phenotypes. Specific HLA alleles were associated with over 15,000 TCR beta sequences at a false discovery rate of 0.05 in a later analysis. The study listed around 160 TCR beta chains as associated with cytomegalovirus. When HLA alleles, especially DR and DQ, strongly co-occurred, attributing TCR associations to individual alleles was difficult. A cluster of highly shared sequence variants was judged likely to be a technical artifact of the sequencing pipeline. According to a later analysis, most CMV-associated TCR beta chains appeared to be HLA-restricted, and the HLA associations seemed to be driven largely by CMV exposure. Broadly in line with IMGT annotations, most TCR beta V segments showed up in productive rearrangements about 87% or about 30% of the time in an earlier analysis of several hundred of the donors. A later genetic analysis associated a missense DCLRE1C variant with V-gene and J-gene trimming of TCR beta chains, and an independent cohort replicated the association. A further reported finding was that TCR beta sequences accurately predicted the HLA-A and HLA-B alleles for most subjects in the first cohort. In this cohort, only TCR beta chains were sequenced, and detectable features were limited by the absence of alpha or paired-chain data. Three of the identified cytomegalovirus-associated TCR beta chains were confirmed in vitro to be specific for cytomegalovirus antigens. A later analysis found that HLA-associated TCR beta chains were more clonally expanded and had lower generation probabilities than equally common non-associated chains.

Sequencing input: PBMCs. The clonotype comes from a woman aged 25 to 39 in good health and CMV-seropositive. The rearranged chain carries TRBV29-1 and TRBJ2-6; 7 matching bases give a weak D call of TRBD2. The CDR3 loop reads CSVERGAGGANVLTF. In nucleotide form, the sequence is TGCAGCGTTGAACGGGGGGCTGGAGGGGCCAACGTCCTGACTTTC.